This TCR beta chain was observed in a study of CD8 T cells in Susac syndrome. Background on the study: There were Susac syndrome patients who were therapy-naive at blood draw, others on corticosteroids, and others on intravenous immunoglobulin alone.

With random hexamers, reverse transcription was performed on roughly 0.5 to 1 ug of RNA. TCRdb redid the calling of the immunoSEQ multiplex PCR reads with MiXCR, one entry per CDR3 protein. The sample carries about 90,000 distinct CDR3 sequences, approximately 96% recorded once. V shed 5 bases and J shed 9 bases, with 10 bases lying between them. Germline assignment: CDR1 SGHAT and CDR2 FQNNGV. The CDR3 length is 12 residues. Sequencing was performed on CD8+ T cells from PBMCs. This chain links TRBV11-2 with TRBJ2-2; D gene uncertain. The clonotype comes from a human donor with Susac syndrome. As DNA, the CDR3 is TGTGCCAGCAGCCTCGAGTCGCGGGAGCTGTTTTTT. The encoded protein is CASSLESRELFF.